The present entry profiles one TCR beta chain with its context. In the original analysis: How many nucleated cells were present was estimated from reference gene primer amplification. TCRdb keeps only in-frame clones here, not all; method: immunoSEQ multiplex PCR. The DNA was the basis for D and trimming; V, J and clone size are from that table. The repertoire holds under 400,000 clones, with 80% to 90% as singletons. Trimming shortened V by 0 bases and J by 2 bases, and 8 bases separated the two germline ends. Germline V CDR1 and CDR2: LNHDA, SQIVND (reference sequence). The length of the CDR3 is 15 residues. The source of the sample is a study of blood T cell repertoires in COVID-19. Whole-study context: Collection of acute and convalescent COVID-19 samples took place in the United States, Italy and Spain. Sources were T cells, B-cell-depleted T cells, or PBMCs; the material itself was cDNA or gDNA.

This clonotype was obtained from a woman aged 40 to 50 with acute COVID-19. The gene calls are TRBV19 and TRBJ1-5; D gene unclear. The sample comprised PBMCs or T cells enriched from blood (not recorded which). The CDR3 nucleotides read TGTGCCAGTAGTATAGACCGGGGAGGCAATCAGCCCCAGCATTTT. Its translation is CASSIDRGGNQPQHF.